A selection of T cell receptor beta chains follows, all from one sample in a study of T cells in Graves' hyperthyroidism and ophthalmopathy. TCRdb independently ran MiXCR on the multiplex PCR reads; one entry per CDR3 protein. The repertoire consists of 270,000 or so distinct CDR3 sequences, with less than 30% occurring once and the leading ten covering about a quarter. Specimen: blood. The receptor source for this set is a man aged 35 to 55 with Graves' hyperthyroidism that later progressed to Graves' ophthalmopathy. Each CDR3 is given without its conserved first and last residue.

V	J	CDR3
TRBV3-1	TRBJ2-5	ASSQEGGGWETQY
TRBV2	TRBJ1-2	ASSVDVYGYT
TRBV6-1	TRBJ2-7	ASTAPLGQGTTYEQY
TRBV29-1	TRBJ1-5	SVITGGRDQPQH
TRBV18	TRBJ1-1	ASSNLEWGSTEAF
TRBV4-1	TRBJ2-2	ASSQNFFVDRVGTGELF
TRBV13	TRBJ2-2	ASSSRPAPNTGELF
TRBV28	TRBJ1-6	ASVRAYNSPLH
TRBV12-3/TRBV12-4	TRBJ1-5	ASSFGLEGNQPQH
TRBV29-1	TRBJ2-7	SVLAGAYEQY
TRBV20-1	TRBJ2-5	SASAWTGLETQY
TRBV28	TRBJ1-3	ASDTGSGNTIY
TRBV27	TRBJ2-5	ASSFYEGGVETQY
TRBV4-2	TRBJ2-7	ASSQTQRSSSYEQY
TRBV7-8	TRBJ1-5	ASSPVGQSNQPQH
TRBV20-1	TRBJ1-2	SAYKSDRDGYT
TRBV11-2	TRBJ2-1	ASSADRGVNDAV